This T cell receptor (beta chain) comes out of a study of blood T cell repertoires in COVID-19. Produced via immunoSEQ multiplex PCR; TCRdb's table is partial and in-frame only. The data hold a few hundred thousand clones, with roughly 83% observed a single time. This CDR3 has 13 residues. Germline V gene lookup returns CDR1 SNHLY and CDR2 FYNNEI. The V end was cut by 9 bases, the J end by 4 bases, with 13 bases between. The V and J genes are TRBV2 and TRBJ1-3; a weak D match, TRBD1 (6 bases). Sequencing was done on a sample of peripheral blood. The clonotype comes from a woman aged 45-65 years with acute or convalescent COVID-19. DNA of the CDR3: TGTGCCAGTACAGGGTACCCCGGAAACACCATATATTTT. Its protein is CASTGYPGNTIYF.